Listed below are T cell receptor beta chains from one sample, sequenced in a study of blood T cell repertoires in COVID-19. The protocol was immunoSEQ multiplex PCR, while the TCRdb copy is restricted to in-frame clones and leaves out a portion. Of hundreds of thousands of clones in the sample, around four fifths were seen once. Source material: peripheral blood. Receptors originate from a woman of 80 years or more with acute or convalescent COVID-19. CDR3s include the opening cysteine and the closing phenylalanine or tryptophan. A D gene is named only where the DNA matches it firmly. Size values are once, few and many counts, or a class for expanded clones, and some rows have none.

size: -
D: -
J: TRBJ1-2
V: TRBV3-1/TRBV3-2
CDR3: CASSQDPWSLDYTF
DNA: TGTGCCAGCAGCCAAGATCCTTGGAGCTTAGACTACACCTTC

size: -
D: -
J: TRBJ2-7
V: TRBV19
CDR3: CASGNGVSYEQYF
DNA: TGTGCCTCCGGGAACGGGGTATCCTACGAGCAGTACTTC

size: -
D: -
J: TRBJ2-7
V: TRBV5-1
CDR3: CASSYLGEGRSEQYF
DNA: TGCGCCAGCAGTTACTTAGGTGAGGGCAGGTCCGAGCAGTACTTC

size: -
D: TRBD1
J: TRBJ1-2
V: TRBV5-4
CDR3: CASSFGQGDGYTF
DNA: TGTGCCAGCAGCTTCGGCCAGGGGGATGGCTACACCTTC

size: -
D: -
J: TRBJ1-5
V: TRBV19
CDR3: CASSIARGSNQPQHF
DNA: TGTGCCAGTAGTATAGCCAGGGGTAGCAATCAGCCCCAGCATTTT

size: -
D: -
J: TRBJ1-1
V: TRBV5-1
CDR3: CASSFSTNTEAFF
DNA: TGCGCCAGCAGCTTTAGTACGAACACTGAAGCTTTCTTT

size: few
D: TRBD1
J: TRBJ1-2
V: TRBV5-6
CDR3: CASSRDRDGYTF
DNA: TGTGCCAGCAGCCGGGACAGGGATGGCTACACCTTC

size: -
D: TRBD1
J: TRBJ2-5
V: TRBV7-2
CDR3: CASSLRGTVGQETQYF
DNA: TGTGCCAGCAGCTTGAGGGGGACAGTCGGACAAGAGACCCAGTACTTC

size: -
D: TRBD1
J: TRBJ2-3
V: TRBV19
CDR3: CASSTTGYSTDTQYF
DNA: TGTGCCAGTAGTACGACAGGGTATAGCACAGATACGCAGTATTTT

size: -
D: -
J: TRBJ2-1
V: TRBV28
CDR3: CASTNSGSPNEQFF
DNA: TGTGCCAGCACTAATAGCGGCTCCCCCAATGAGCAGTTCTTC

size: -
D: TRBD1
J: TRBJ1-3
V: TRBV11-2
CDR3: CASSLSDRGPRNTIYF
DNA: TGTGCCAGCAGCTTATCGGACAGGGGTCCAAGAAACACCATATATTTT

size: -
D: TRBD1
J: TRBJ1-5
V: TRBV18
CDR3: CASSPNTGGDQPQHF
DNA: TGTGCCAGCTCACCCAATACAGGGGGCGATCAGCCCCAGCATTTT

size: -
D: -
J: TRBJ2-3
V: TRBV5-1
CDR3: CASSLGTAPSTDTQYF
DNA: TGCGCCAGCAGCTTGGGGACAGCCCCTAGCACAGATACGCAGTATTTT

size: -
D: -
J: TRBJ1-2
V: TRBV25-1
CDR3: CASSDPAGIYGYTF
DNA: TGTGCCAGCAGTGACCCGGCAGGGATCTATGGCTACACCTTC

size: -
D: -
J: TRBJ2-2
V: TRBV4-1
CDR3: CASSQAGSGELFF
DNA: TGCGCCAGCAGCCAAGCCGGTTCCGGGGAGCTGTTTTTT

size: -
D: TRBD2
J: TRBJ2-3
V: TRBV5-1
CDR3: CASSLASGSKDTQYF
DNA: TGCGCCAGCAGCTTGGCTAGCGGGAGTAAAGATACGCAGTATTTT

size: -
D: -
J: TRBJ2-7
V: TRBV5-5
CDR3: CASSLLRVSSYEQYF
DNA: TGTGCCAGCAGCTTATTGAGGGTATCGTCCTACGAGCAGTACTTC

size: -
D: TRBD1
J: TRBJ2-1
V: TRBV3-1/TRBV3-2
CDR3: CASSGGQNRNEQFF
DNA: TGTGCCAGCAGTGGGGGACAGAATAGGAATGAGCAGTTCTTC

size: once
D: TRBD1
J: TRBJ1-1
V: TRBV20-1
CDR3: CSASAPRTGKNTEAFF
DNA: TGCAGTGCTAGTGCCCCCCGGACAGGAAAGAACACTGAAGCTTTCTTT

size: -
D: -
J: TRBJ2-2
V: TRBV5-4
CDR3: CASRRGSNTGELFF
DNA: TGTGCCAGCAGACGGGGGTCGAACACCGGGGAGCTGTTTTTT

size: -
D: -
J: TRBJ1-2
V: TRBV12-3/TRBV12-4
CDR3: CASSTHRNYGYTF
DNA: TGTGCCAGCAGTACCCACCGGAACTATGGCTACACCTTC

size: few
D: TRBD2
J: TRBJ2-1
V: TRBV4-2
CDR3: CASSQEVAGTYNEQFF
DNA: TGTGCCAGCAGCCAAGAGGTAGCGGGGACTTACAATGAGCAGTTCTTC

size: few
D: -
J: TRBJ2-7
V: TRBV10-3
CDR3: CAISASQGTTYEQYF
DNA: TGTGCCATCAGTGCTAGCCAGGGGACTACCTACGAGCAGTACTTC

size: -
D: -
J: TRBJ2-3
V: TRBV7-2
CDR3: CASSLAHGDTQYF
DNA: TGTGCCAGCAGCTTAGCGCATGGCGATACGCAGTATTTT

size: -
D: -
J: TRBJ2-3
V: TRBV14
CDR3: CASSPDYSTDTQYF
DNA: TGTGCCAGCAGCCCGGACTATAGCACAGATACGCAGTATTTT

size: few
D: -
J: TRBJ2-1
V: TRBV13
CDR3: CASSFWTPDNEQFF
DNA: TGTGCCAGCAGCTTCTGGACTCCCGACAATGAGCAGTTCTTC

size: -
D: TRBD2
J: TRBJ2-1
V: TRBV20-1
CDR3: CSASGSGTSENEQFF
DNA: TGCAGTGCTAGTGGCTCCGGGACTAGCGAAAATGAGCAGTTCTTC

size: -
D: -
J: TRBJ1-1
V: TRBV13
CDR3: CASSLVGQNTEAFF
DNA: TGTGCCAGCAGCTTAGTGGGACAGAACACTGAAGCTTTCTTT

size: -
D: TRBD1
J: TRBJ1-6
V: TRBV11-1
CDR3: CASSYEQGFSPLHF
DNA: TGTGCCAGCAGCTACGAACAGGGGTTTTCACCCCTCCACTTT

size: -
D: -
J: TRBJ2-5
V: TRBV27
CDR3: CASSFLETQYF
DNA: TGTGCCAGCAGTTTCTTGGAGACCCAGTACTTC

size: -
D: TRBD2
J: TRBJ2-1
V: TRBV27
CDR3: CASSSPSGSYNEQFF
DNA: TGTGCCAGCAGTTCCCCTAGCGGCTCCTACAATGAGCAGTTCTTC

size: -
D: -
J: TRBJ2-7
V: TRBV19
CDR3: CASTREGSYEQYF
DNA: TGTGCCAGTACCAGGGAAGGCTCCTACGAGCAGTACTTC